The sequence of this TCR beta chain was determined in a study of technical replicates of blood from several donors. The protocol was immunoSEQ multiplex PCR, while the TCRdb copy is restricted to in-frame clones and leaves out a portion. Altogether 65,000 to 95,000 clones are present, about nine tenths being singletons, with the ten largest covering over 0.25%. The CDR3 runs to 14 residues. Looked up from germline, CDR1 is SEHNR and CDR2 is FQNEAQ (reference sequence). Trimming left V 4 bases short and J 6 bases short, with 13 bases between. This clonotype originated in a human donor in good health. Material for sequencing was T cells isolated from PBMCs. The chain joins TRBV7-9 to TRBJ2-1, with D possibly being TRBD1 (6 bases). CDR3 protein: CASSSDRTANEQFF. The CDR3 DNA follows: TGTGCCAGCAGCTCAGACAGGACAGCCAATGAGCAGTTCTTC.